Below, 13 T cell receptor beta chains from the same sample are listed, as sequenced in a study of CD8 T cells in ankylosing spondylitis. These receptors have no identified antigens. One entry per CDR3 protein, called by TCRdb with MiXCR from the 5' RACE reads. Of about 440,000 distinct CDR3 sequences in the sample, roughly 17% were seen once. Study-level results: Characteristic, it appeared, of ankylosing spondylitis blood was a TCR beta motif of about eight highly homologous variants.

The sequencing input was blood, either unsorted or a sorted T cell fraction (not recorded which). These receptors came from a male donor with ankylosing spondylitis.

This clonotype has a handful of counts. The CDR3 is CASSLPTDFEGSYTF. The CDR3 DNA is TGCGCCAGCAGCTTACCCACAGACTTCGAAGGGAGCTACACCTTC. This chain joins TRBV5-1 and TRBJ1-2; D is ambiguous. Germline V gives CDR1 SGHRS, CDR2 YFSETQ. The CDR3 is made up of 15 amino acids. Trimming removed 2 bases from V and 9 bases from J, with 20 bases in between.

This clonotype was detected a few times. The CDR3 sequence: CASRALTGGNYNEQFF. In nucleotides, the CDR3 is TGTGCCAGCAGAGCCCTGACAGGGGGCAATTACAATGAGCAGTTCTTC. The chain has TRBV2 and TRBJ2-1; 10 bases align to TRBD1. The CDR3 is 16 amino acids. CDR1 is SNHLY and CDR2 is FYNNEI in the germline V gene. V was clipped by 6 bases and J by 4 bases; unmatched bases: 9. The full variable domain, completed using reference TRBV2 and TRBJ2-1, is EPEVTQTPSHQVTQMGQEVILRCVPISNHLYFYWYRQILGQKVEFLVSFYNNEISEKSEIFDDQFSVERPDGSNFTLKIRSTKLEDSAMYFCASRALTGGNYNEQFFGPGTRLTVL.

This clonotype has ten or more counts. The chain combines TRBV4-2 with TRBJ2-6; 7 nucleotides line up with TRBD1. The germline CDR1 and CDR2 sequences are LGHNA and YNFKEQ. This CDR3 spans 17 amino acids. V lost 4 bases and J lost 1; bases outside the gene matches: 7. CDR3 nucleotides: TGTGCCAGCAGCCCTACGACAGGGAAATCTGGGGCCAACGTCCTGACTTTC. Its protein is CASSPTTGKSGANVLTF.

This clonotype has a count of ten or more. The J gene is TRBJ2-7, the V gene TRBV29-1; 10 bases are shared with TRBD1. This CDR3 spans 13 amino acids. Trimming removed 5 bases from V and 4 bases from J; junction bases left unmatched: 5. Germline CDR1 SQVTM, CDR2 ANQGSEA. CDR3 loop: CSVQRDRGYEQYF. CDR3 nucleotide sequence: TGCAGCGTTCAACGGGACAGGGGTTACGAGCAGTACTTC.

The chain links TRBV25-1 to TRBJ1-4, with TRBD1 matching over 7 bases. The CDR3 loop spans 14 amino acids. J gave up 5 bases and V 3 bases, and 3 bases lay outside the gene matches. Germline CDR1 and CDR2: MGHDK and SYGVNS. The CDR3 DNA reads TGTGCCAGCAGTGATCGGACAGGCAATGAAAAACTGTTTTTT. Its protein is CASSDRTGNEKLFF.

This chain joins TRBV10-3 and TRBJ2-5, with D hard to call. Trimming cost V 4 bases and J 3 bases, with 12 bases left between them. Germline-derived CDR1 and CDR2 are ENHRY and SYGVKD. This CDR3 spans 14 amino acids. CDR3 region: CAISAEKGKETQYF. The CDR3 nucleotides read TGTGCCATCAGTGCGGAAAAGGGAAAAGAGACCCAGTACTTC.

This clonotype was seen ten or more times. The V and J genes are TRBV5-1 and TRBJ2-7; TRBD2 might be the D (5 bases). V lost 2 bases to trimming and J lost 2 bases, with 11 bases between them. Germline V gene sequence: CDR1 SGHRS, CDR2 YFSETQ. The CDR3 is 14 amino acids. The CDR3 protein is CASSFSRGAYEQYF. In DNA, the CDR3 is TGCGCCAGCAGCTTCTCCCGGGGAGCCTACGAGCAGTACTTC.

This clonotype showed up many times. CDR3 sequence reads: CASSHFDRFSYGYTF. In DNA, the CDR3 is TGTGCCAGCAGCCATTTCGACAGGTTCTCCTATGGCTACACCTTC. The V gene is TRBV3-1, the J gene TRBJ1-2; a possible D gene is TRBD1 (6 bases). The V end was cut by 3 bases, the J end by 4 bases, with 15 bases between. This CDR3 comprises 15 residues. Germline-derived CDR1 and CDR2 are LGHDT and YNNKEL (reference sequence).

The chain couples TRBV12-3 or TRBV12-4 to TRBJ2-3, with D maybe TRBD2 (5 bases). The V end was cut by 2 bases, the J end by 3 bases, with 9 bases between. This CDR3 has 14 residues. The CDR3 region is CASSLTGNTDTQYF. Here the CDR3 DNA reads TGTGCCAGCAGTTTAACGGGGAATACAGATACGCAGTATTTT.

This clonotype was picked up a small number of times. The chain recombines TRBV20-1 with TRBJ2-7; 10 positions agree with TRBD1. Germline V lookup: CDR1 DFQATT, CDR2 SNEGSKA (reference sequence). This CDR3 comprises 14 residues. Unmatched junction bases numbered 3, after V lost 1 base and J lost 3 bases. The CDR3 nucleotides are TGCAGTGCTAGAGCGGGACAGGGGTACTACGAGCAGTACTTC. It encodes CSARAGQGYYEQYF.

The table lists this clonotype with many counts. CDR3 sequence reads: CASRGQGAGSYNEQFF. As DNA, the CDR3 is TGTGCCAGCAGAGGACAGGGGGCTGGGTCCTACAATGAGCAGTTCTTC. The rearrangement joins TRBV6-1 to TRBJ2-1, with 11 bases aligning to TRBD1. Germline loops: CDR1 MNHNS, CDR2 SASEGT. The V gene end was trimmed by 6 bases and the J gene end by 1 base; junction bases not matched to a gene: 5. This CDR3 comprises 16 residues.

This clonotype showed up just a few times. V is TRBV20-1 and J is TRBJ2-7, with unresolved D. CDR1 DFQATT and CDR2 SNEGSKA come from the germline V gene (reference sequence). CDR3 length equals 12 residues. V was trimmed by 6 bases and J by 3 bases, leaving 12 bases between them. CDR3 loop: CSADGPLYEQYF. CDR3 bases: TGCAGTGCCGACGGACCCCTCTACGAGCAGTACTTC.

The chain carries TRBV27 and TRBJ2-2; 11 nucleotides match TRBD2. The CDR3 length is 15 residues. Trimming took 2 bases from V and 6 from J; bases not matched to a gene: 2. The V gene's germline CDR1 is MNHEY and CDR2 SMNVEV (reference sequence). CDR3 region: CASSLLAGGAGELFF. As DNA, the CDR3 is TGTGCCAGCAGTTTACTAGCGGGAGGAGCCGGGGAGCTGTTTTTT.